This TCR beta chain was identified in a study of CD8 T cells in ankylosing spondylitis. Broader study findings: Blood of patients with ankylosing spondylitis appeared to be characterized by a TCR beta motif of several highly homologous variants. Earlier authors reported some of these motif variants in reactive arthritis synovial fluid and blood.

The ends were cut back, 2 bases at V and 4 bases at J, with 3 bases in the middle. This CDR3 spans 12 amino acids. Germline V gene sequence: CDR1 SEHNR, CDR2 FQNEAQ (reference sequence). This clonotype was seen a few times. Its antigen is undetermined. Each CDR3 protein gets one entry after TCRdb re-called the 5' RACE reads with MiXCR. The sample comprises a few hundred thousand distinct CDR3 sequences, 20% to 25% of which are singletons, and about a sixth rests with the top ten. Sequencing used blood, either unsorted or a sorted T cell fraction (not recorded which). V and J are TRBV7-9 and TRBJ1-3; D is ambiguous. This TCR derives from a male donor with ankylosing spondylitis. The CDR3 DNA reads as TGTGCCAGCAGCTTATTGGGAAACACCATATATTTT. It yields the protein CASSLLGNTIYF.